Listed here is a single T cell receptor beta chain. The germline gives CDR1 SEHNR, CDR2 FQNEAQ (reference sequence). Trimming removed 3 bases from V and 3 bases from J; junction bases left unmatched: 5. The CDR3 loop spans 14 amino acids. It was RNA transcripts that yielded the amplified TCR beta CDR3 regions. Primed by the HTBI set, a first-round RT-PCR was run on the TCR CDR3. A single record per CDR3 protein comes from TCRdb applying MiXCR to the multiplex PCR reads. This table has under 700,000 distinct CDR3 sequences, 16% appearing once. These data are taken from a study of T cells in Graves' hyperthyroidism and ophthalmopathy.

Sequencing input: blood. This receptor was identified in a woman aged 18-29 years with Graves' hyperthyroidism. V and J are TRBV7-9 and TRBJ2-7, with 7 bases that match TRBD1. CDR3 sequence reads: CASSFLDRVYEQYF. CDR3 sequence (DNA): TGTGCCAGCAGCTTCCTTGACAGGGTCTACGAGCAGTACTTC.